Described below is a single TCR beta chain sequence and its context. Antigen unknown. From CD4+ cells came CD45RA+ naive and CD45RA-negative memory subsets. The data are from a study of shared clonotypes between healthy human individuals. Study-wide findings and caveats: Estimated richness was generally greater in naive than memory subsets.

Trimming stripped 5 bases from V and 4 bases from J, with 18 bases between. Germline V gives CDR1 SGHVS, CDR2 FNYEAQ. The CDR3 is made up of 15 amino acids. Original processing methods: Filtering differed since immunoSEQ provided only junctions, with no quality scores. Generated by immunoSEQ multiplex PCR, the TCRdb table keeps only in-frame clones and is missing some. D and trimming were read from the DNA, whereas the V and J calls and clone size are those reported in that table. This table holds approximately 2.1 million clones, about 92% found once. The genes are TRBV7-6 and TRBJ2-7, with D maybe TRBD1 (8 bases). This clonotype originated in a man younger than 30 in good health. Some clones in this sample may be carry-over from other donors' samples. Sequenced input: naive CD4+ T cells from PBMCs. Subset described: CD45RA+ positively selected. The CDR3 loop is CASSRGDRIFYEQYF. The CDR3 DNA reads TGTGCCAGCAGCCGGGGGGACAGGATTTTTTACGAGCAGTACTTC.